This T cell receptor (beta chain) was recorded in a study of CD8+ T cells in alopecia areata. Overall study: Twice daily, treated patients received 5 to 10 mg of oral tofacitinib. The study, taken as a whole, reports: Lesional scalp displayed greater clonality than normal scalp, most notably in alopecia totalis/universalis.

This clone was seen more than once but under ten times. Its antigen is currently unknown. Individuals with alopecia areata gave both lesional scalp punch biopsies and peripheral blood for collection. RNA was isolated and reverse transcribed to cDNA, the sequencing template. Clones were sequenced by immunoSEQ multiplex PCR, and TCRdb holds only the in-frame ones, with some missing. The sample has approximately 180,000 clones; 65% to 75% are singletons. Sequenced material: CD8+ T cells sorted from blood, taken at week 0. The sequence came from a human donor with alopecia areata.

The CDR3 region has the DNA TGTGCCAGCAGCTACCGGGACAGGGTGGACGGGGAGCTGTTTTTT. This translates into CASSYRDRVDGELFF. The gene calls are TRBV5-6 and TRBJ2-2; TRBD1 agrees at 9 bases. J gave up 7 bases and V 3 bases, and 7 bases lay outside the gene matches. CDR1 is SGHDT, CDR2 YYEEEE, per germline. This CDR3 contains 15 residues.